The entry that follows covers one T cell receptor beta chain sequence. The target antigen is unknown. These data belong to a study of identical twins. General study points: With abundant cord blood beta clonotypes, insertions were fewer; memory repertoires showed no such pattern. Analyses of zero insertions could, in part, be confounded by invariant MAIT and iNKT cells.

Germline V CDR1 and CDR2: KGHSH, LQKENI. This CDR3 is 15 amino acids long. V was shortened by 3 bases and J by 3 bases, with 11 bases between the two germline ends. Using its own MiXCR run on the 5' RACE reads, TCRdb lists one record per CDR3 protein. In the table there are hundreds of thousands of distinct CDR3 sequences, around 20% of which are singletons. The same data also contributed to another study, on T cells expressing NK-cell markers. Per that paper: According to the study, TCR beta repertoires originated from sorted CD3+CD56+NKG2C+, CD3+CD56+NKG2C- and CD3+CD56-NKG2C+ T cells. Restriction of sorting to alpha-beta TCR T cells was accomplished in several experiments using an anti-gamma-delta TCR antibody.

Sequenced sample: PBMCs. The TCR originated in a young woman in good health. The chain recombines TRBV18 with TRBJ2-2; D ambiguous. The CDR3 sequence: CASSPTPGDTGELFF. The CDR3 region has the DNA TGTGCCAGCTCACCGACCCCGGGCGACACCGGGGAGCTGTTTTTT.